This entry concerns a single T cell receptor (beta chain). The CDR3 sequence is 13 residues long. Germline V gene lookup returns CDR1 LNHDA and CDR2 SQIVND (reference sequence). The germline V and J ends were trimmed by 1 base and 3 bases, with 6 bases remaining between them. This sample is drawn from a study of blood T cell repertoires in COVID-19. Overall study: The United States, Italy and Spain supplied acute and convalescent COVID-19 samples. T cells, B-cell-depleted T cells, or PBMCs supplied cDNA or gDNA.

Original processing notes: Scientists estimated how many nucleated cells there were by amplifying reference gene primers. TCRdb's copy holds only in-frame clones and misses some; the assay was immunoSEQ multiplex PCR. Clone size and the V and J calls come from that table; the DNA yielded D and trimming. Of 340,000 or so clones detected, over 70% appear once; the ten largest clones hold 3%. The TCR sequence derives from a man aged 30 to 39 with active or convalescent COVID-19. This rearrangement joins TRBV19 to TRBJ2-5; D is uncertain. The sample was peripheral blood. The CDR3 bases are TGTGCCAGTAGTATAGGGTTAGAAGAGACCCAGTACTTC. Translating it yields CASSIGLEETQYF.